This T cell receptor beta chain was identified during a study of human T cells and chemical hapten exposure (TCRdb year 2021). Some background on the complete study: For sensitization, 2% DPC in acetone was applied to a roughly 2 cm by roughly 2 cm area of upper inner arm skin. Weekly therapeutic DPC doses were additionally applied to the scalp of patients throughout the roughly 26-week study period. Patch testing on the upper back used Finn chambers containing 0.01% DPC, with scoring done after 6 days according to International Contact Dermatitis Research Group standards. The mostly female patient cohort included alopecia areata with under or over 50% scalp involvement, alopecia totalis and alopecia universalis. The libraries were sequenced as a pool, and the TCR yield per sample differed mostly because of small variations in library volumes within the pool. Peripheral blood TCR repertoire changes were tracked in vivo in alopecia patients during primary and secondary sensitization to the hapten diphenylcyclopropenone (DPC). Blood samples were taken from patients before sensitization (week 0) and then at 2, 6 and about 24 weeks after DPC sensitization. Blood for TCR sequencing was provided by twenty-nine alopecia patients at one to four time points (pre-sensitization, 2, 6 and 24 weeks).

This specimen's time point label, per the study, means: pre-sensitization, week 0. The treatment or condition label, as the study defines it: therapeutic diphenylcyclopropenone sensitization with weekly scalp DPC. At every patch-test visit, the blood draw took place before the patch test was put on. Patients were considered eligible if aged 18 to 70, diagnosed with alopecia and deemed suitable for DPC therapy, and patients were excluded if pregnant. Unfractionated whole blood was collected in Tempus Blood RNA tubes, and total RNA was extracted from that blood. The library was made by RACE. Reads for this sample came from a NextSeq 500. Library preparation attached unique molecular identifiers to individual cDNA molecules for quantitative, reproducible TCR counting. Each blood RNA sample was used to sequence both TCR alpha and TCR beta chains. The published analysis was carried out like this. The median number of TCRs per sample was over 95,000, ranging from 23,224 to 690,600. The Decombinator software suite was used to annotate the V, J and CDR3 of the TCR reads. Every sample was subsampled to the same number of TCRs (28,000) for the PS versus PT1 abundance plots. TCRs were defined as expanded if absent before sensitization and observed at least eight times at the 2-week time point. The public sequencing data were trimmed at Q25 with fastp and processed into clonotypes with MiXCR by TCRdb, which kept only in-frame beta chains. Every entry covers one CDR3 protein and lists the most common genes and DNA from its rows. These V and J calls originate from TCRdb's pipeline instead of the authors' own analysis. The sample table holds 35,000 to 45,000 distinct CDR3 sequences, of which 9.5% to 15% were seen once. The ten largest clones add up to 4.5% to 7% of the sample.

Results and caveats for the whole study, not just this receptor: Expanded TCRs formed significantly more large CDR3 similarity clusters than pre-sensitization or healthy control sets, consistent with antigen-driven responses. A positive correlation was found between the number of PT1 expanded TCRs and patch test score, with significance reached at thresholds 8, 16 and 32 but not 4. DPC sensitization did not change how many TCRs were above 1 in 1000 frequency, and no evidence was found of alterations in global repertoire structure. Because every patient had alopecia, a presumed autoimmune disease, the patients' immune response might differ from that of healthy individuals. After repeated subsampling, changes were observed in the strength of the expansion versus patch-test correlation and in the threshold at which the correlation became significant.

This clonotype has at least ten counts. No antigen is known for it. Per-base qualities were not stored, and no clone one base away is much larger. CDR1 and CDR2, per the germline V gene, are SGHVS and FNYEAQ. Clipping removes 5 bases from V and 4 bases from J, with 11 as the unmatched junction base count. The CDR3, cysteine through phenylalanine, is 16 amino acids long. Left in the record is the CDR3 DNA by itself, 48 bases read in frame from the first base. The TCR originated in a woman aged 25-40 years with alopecia areata. Some clones in this sample may be carry-over from other donors' samples. The rearranged chain carries TRBV7-6 and TRBJ1-3, and 7 junction bases match TRBD1. The starting material was whole blood, obtained in connection with sensitization to the hapten diphenylcyclopropenone (DPC). The encoded CDR3 is CASSPESQGPGNTIYF. The nucleotides are TGTGCCAGCAGCCCCGAATCACAGGGGCCAGGAAACACCATATATTTT.